These T cell receptor beta chains were read from a single sample in a study of blood T cell repertoires in COVID-19. Method: immunoSEQ multiplex PCR; TCRdb's copy keeps in-frame clones and lacks some. The sample lists roughly 210,000 clones; 88% were seen once. Source material: peripheral blood. The receptors were gathered from a man between 65 and 85 years old with acute or convalescent COVID-19. CDR3s include the opening cysteine and the closing phenylalanine or tryptophan. The order of the fields is CDR3 protein, CDR3 DNA, V gene, clone size, D gene, J gene. A D gene is named only where the DNA matches it firmly. Size is omitted from some rows. Given values are once, few, many or a class for expanded clones.

CDR3 protein: CASSSIQGAGNTIYF
CDR3 DNA: TGTGCCAGCAGCTCAATACAGGGGGCTGGAAACACCATATATTTT
V gene: TRBV11-2
clone size: few
D gene: TRBD1
J gene: TRBJ1-3

CDR3 protein: CASSPWTRADSGANVLTF
CDR3 DNA: TGTGCCAGCAGCCCCTGGACAAGGGCCGACTCTGGGGCCAACGTCCTGACTTTC
V gene: TRBV7-6
clone size: .
D gene: .
J gene: TRBJ2-6

CDR3 protein: CASSQVKVAERTDTQYF
CDR3 DNA: TGTGCCAGCAGCCAGGTTAAGGTCGCGGAACGCACAGATACGCAGTATTTT
V gene: TRBV3-1/TRBV3-2
clone size: few
D gene: .
J gene: TRBJ2-3

CDR3 protein: CASSRNRGHTEAFF
CDR3 DNA: TGTGCCAGCAGCCGAAACAGGGGGCACACTGAAGCTTTCTTT
V gene: TRBV3-1/TRBV3-2
clone size: .
D gene: TRBD1
J gene: TRBJ1-1

CDR3 protein: CASSDGGGGRGYTF
CDR3 DNA: TGTGCCAGCAGTGATGGGGGAGGGGGAAGGGGCTACACCTTC
V gene: TRBV28
clone size: .
D gene: .
J gene: TRBJ1-2

CDR3 protein: CASSLSGNTDTQYF
CDR3 DNA: TGTGCCAGCAGTTTAAGCGGTAACACAGATACGCAGTATTTT
V gene: TRBV28
clone size: once
D gene: .
J gene: TRBJ2-3

CDR3 protein: CSVERYRGEKLFF
CDR3 DNA: TGCAGCGTTGAAAGATATCGGGGGGAAAAACTGTTTTTT
V gene: TRBV29-1
clone size: .
D gene: .
J gene: TRBJ1-4

CDR3 protein: CATSDLNSHGQFF
CDR3 DNA: TGTGCCACCAGTGATTTAAACAGCCATGGGCAGTTCTTC
V gene: TRBV24-1
clone size: .
D gene: .
J gene: TRBJ2-1

CDR3 protein: CASSTSGTGTNEQYF
CDR3 DNA: TGTGCCAGCTCAACTTCCGGGACAGGGACTAACGAGCAGTACTTC
V gene: TRBV18
clone size: .
D gene: TRBD1
J gene: TRBJ2-7

CDR3 protein: CATSDGIRAQHF
CDR3 DNA: TGTGCCACCAGTGACGGGATTCGGGCCCAGCATTTT
V gene: TRBV24-1
clone size: .
D gene: .
J gene: TRBJ1-5

CDR3 protein: CASRSSGMVKNIQYF
CDR3 DNA: TGTGCCAGCAGGTCGAGCGGGATGGTCAAAAACATTCAGTACTTC
V gene: TRBV5-8
clone size: .
D gene: TRBD2
J gene: TRBJ2-4

CDR3 protein: CASSQELGPGQGSYNSPLHF
CDR3 DNA: TGTGCCAGCAGCCAAGAACTGGGCCCGGGACAGGGGTCTTATAATTCACCCCTCCACTTT
V gene: TRBV14
clone size: .
D gene: TRBD1
J gene: TRBJ1-6

CDR3 protein: CASSKDRGQDTQYF
CDR3 DNA: TGTGCCAGCAGTAAAGACAGGGGGCAAGATACGCAGTATTTT
V gene: TRBV2
clone size: .
D gene: TRBD1
J gene: TRBJ2-3

CDR3 protein: CASSPNDRAVSNQPQHF
CDR3 DNA: TGTGCCAGCAGTCCCAATGACAGGGCCGTGAGCAATCAGCCCCAGCATTTT
V gene: TRBV28
clone size: once
D gene: TRBD1
J gene: TRBJ1-5

CDR3 protein: CASSRRVEAFF
CDR3 DNA: TGTGCCAGCAGTCGTCGGGTTGAAGCTTTCTTT
V gene: TRBV12-3/TRBV12-4
clone size: .
D gene: .
J gene: TRBJ1-1

CDR3 protein: CASKGGTYEQYF
CDR3 DNA: TGTGCCAGTAAGGGAGGAACCTACGAGCAGTACTTC
V gene: TRBV28
clone size: .
D gene: .
J gene: TRBJ2-7

CDR3 protein: CASSMGTTTGELFF
CDR3 DNA: TGTGCCAGTAGTATGGGGACTACTACCGGGGAGCTGTTTTTT
V gene: TRBV19
clone size: .
D gene: TRBD2
J gene: TRBJ2-2

CDR3 protein: CASSWAASTGELFF
CDR3 DNA: TGTGCCAGCAGCTGGGCCGCAAGCACCGGGGAGCTGTTTTTT
V gene: TRBV5-8
clone size: .
D gene: .
J gene: TRBJ2-2

CDR3 protein: CASSTGQGDSGRAAQYF
CDR3 DNA: TGTGCCAGCAGTACGGGACAGGGGGATAGCGGGAGGGCGGCCCAGTACTTC
V gene: TRBV27
clone size: .
D gene: .
J gene: TRBJ2-5

CDR3 protein: CASSQNLAGDIFF
CDR3 DNA: TGTGCCAGCAGCCAAAACTTAGCGGGAGATATCTTCTTC
V gene: TRBV7-3
clone size: few
D gene: TRBD2
J gene: TRBJ2-1

CDR3 protein: CASTRRGSTDTQYF
CDR3 DNA: TGTGCCAGCACTCGCCGGGGAAGCACAGATACGCAGTATTTT
V gene: TRBV7-2
clone size: .
D gene: .
J gene: TRBJ2-3

CDR3 protein: CASSIWGDQPQHF
CDR3 DNA: TGTGCCAGTAGTATCTGGGGGGATCAGCCCCAGCATTTT
V gene: TRBV19
clone size: .
D gene: .
J gene: TRBJ1-5

CDR3 protein: CASSTAQGSFYGYTF
CDR3 DNA: TGTGCCAGTAGTACAGCACAGGGCTCCTTCTATGGCTACACCTTC
V gene: TRBV19
clone size: .
D gene: .
J gene: TRBJ1-2

CDR3 protein: CASSVEVYEGETQYF
CDR3 DNA: TGTGCCAGCAGCGTAGAGGTTTATGAGGGAGAGACCCAGTACTTC
V gene: TRBV9
clone size: .
D gene: .
J gene: TRBJ2-5

CDR3 protein: CASSLMASGNYEQYF
CDR3 DNA: TGCGCCAGCAGCTTGATGGCTAGCGGAAACTACGAGCAGTACTTC
V gene: TRBV5-1
clone size: once
D gene: TRBD2
J gene: TRBJ2-7

CDR3 protein: CASSPGTSGRARGTQYF
CDR3 DNA: TGTGCCAGCAGCCCTGGGACTAGCGGGAGGGCCCGGGGTACGCAGTATTTT
V gene: TRBV7-3
clone size: .
D gene: TRBD2
J gene: TRBJ2-3

CDR3 protein: CASSHGTSGRVTDTQYF
CDR3 DNA: TGTGCCAGCAGCCACGGGACTAGCGGGAGGGTGACAGATACGCAGTATTTT
V gene: TRBV14
clone size: few
D gene: TRBD2
J gene: TRBJ2-3

CDR3 protein: CASSRSGNTIYF
CDR3 DNA: TGTGCCAGCAGTCGCTCTGGAAACACCATATATTTT
V gene: TRBV12-3/TRBV12-4
clone size: .
D gene: .
J gene: TRBJ1-3

CDR3 protein: CASSLYRGPYEQYF
CDR3 DNA: TGTGCCAGCAGCTTATACAGGGGGCCCTACGAGCAGTACTTC
V gene: TRBV7-2
clone size: .
D gene: TRBD1
J gene: TRBJ2-7

CDR3 protein: CASIGQGNSYEQYF
CDR3 DNA: TGTGCCAGTATAGGACAGGGCAACTCCTACGAGCAGTACTTC
V gene: TRBV28
clone size: .
D gene: TRBD1
J gene: TRBJ2-7

CDR3 protein: CAINPGGGEQYF
CDR3 DNA: TGTGCCATCAATCCAGGGGGCGGCGAGCAGTACTTC
V gene: TRBV10-3
clone size: .
D gene: TRBD1
J gene: TRBJ2-7

CDR3 protein: CASREGIGGGNQPQHF
CDR3 DNA: TGTGCCAGCAGGGAAGGTATAGGTGGAGGCAATCAGCCCCAGCATTTT
V gene: TRBV9
clone size: .
D gene: .
J gene: TRBJ1-5

CDR3 protein: CASSLEFSGQGVTDTQYF
CDR3 DNA: TGTGCCAGCAGCTTAGAATTTTCAGGACAGGGGGTAACAGATACGCAGTATTTT
V gene: TRBV7-8
clone size: .
D gene: TRBD1
J gene: TRBJ2-3

CDR3 protein: CASSQGAANEKLFF
CDR3 DNA: TGTGCCAGCTCACAAGGGGCTGCTAATGAAAAACTGTTTTTT
V gene: TRBV18
clone size: .
D gene: .
J gene: TRBJ1-4

CDR3 protein: CASGPLRGTGNTIYF
CDR3 DNA: TGTGCCAGTGGGCCCTTGAGGGGGACTGGAAACACCATATATTTT
V gene: TRBV19
clone size: .
D gene: .
J gene: TRBJ1-3

CDR3 protein: CAISGASGSINNEQFF
CDR3 DNA: TGTGCCATATCCGGGGCTAGCGGGAGTATCAACAATGAGCAGTTCTTC
V gene: TRBV10-3
clone size: .
D gene: TRBD2
J gene: TRBJ2-1

CDR3 protein: CASSLAPDYNYGYTF
CDR3 DNA: TGTGCCAGCAGCTTAGCACCAGATTATAACTATGGCTACACCTTC
V gene: TRBV7-9
clone size: many
D gene: .
J gene: TRBJ1-2

CDR3 protein: CASSEAAGLTEAFF
CDR3 DNA: TGTGCCAGCAGTGAAGCGGCAGGGTTGACTGAAGCTTTCTTT
V gene: TRBV2
clone size: .
D gene: .
J gene: TRBJ1-1

CDR3 protein: CASSFPHRGHYNEQFF
CDR3 DNA: TGTGCCAGCAGTTTCCCCCACAGGGGGCACTACAATGAGCAGTTCTTC
V gene: TRBV27
clone size: .
D gene: TRBD1
J gene: TRBJ2-1

CDR3 protein: CASDRDRDEQYF
CDR3 DNA: TGTGCCAGCGATCGGGACAGGGACGAGCAGTACTTC
V gene: TRBV2
clone size: .
D gene: TRBD1
J gene: TRBJ2-7

CDR3 protein: CASSLWEQETQYF
CDR3 DNA: TGTGCCAGCAGCTTATGGGAGCAAGAGACCCAGTACTTC
V gene: TRBV7-3
clone size: .
D gene: .
J gene: TRBJ2-5

CDR3 protein: CASSFTGGDGYGYTF
CDR3 DNA: TGTGCCAGCAGCTTTACGGGAGGGGATGGGTATGGCTACACCTTC
V gene: TRBV7-9
clone size: .
D gene: .
J gene: TRBJ1-2

CDR3 protein: CASSQVPGPGGGYTF
CDR3 DNA: TGCGCCAGCAGCCAAGTCCCAGGGCCCGGTGGAGGCTACACCTTC
V gene: TRBV4-1
clone size: .
D gene: .
J gene: TRBJ1-2

CDR3 protein: CASRPQVYQETQYF
CDR3 DNA: TGTGCCAGCAGGCCGCAGGTGTACCAAGAGACCCAGTACTTC
V gene: TRBV2
clone size: .
D gene: .
J gene: TRBJ2-5

CDR3 protein: CASSLVGRAPYNEQFF
CDR3 DNA: TGTGCCAGCAGCTTAGTCGGGAGGGCCCCCTACAATGAGCAGTTCTTC
V gene: TRBV7-3
clone size: .
D gene: TRBD2
J gene: TRBJ2-1

CDR3 protein: CASSYPRRTSGRAGNEQFF
CDR3 DNA: TGTGCCAGCAGTTACCCCCGCCGGACTAGCGGGAGGGCCGGCAATGAGCAGTTCTTC
V gene: TRBV6-2/TRBV6-3
clone size: few
D gene: TRBD2
J gene: TRBJ2-1

CDR3 protein: CASSPYRTSGSGELFF
CDR3 DNA: TGTGCCAGCTCCCCATACAGGACTAGCGGTTCCGGGGAGCTGTTTTTT
V gene: TRBV18
clone size: .
D gene: TRBD2
J gene: TRBJ2-2